Listed below are T cell receptor beta chains from one sample, sequenced in a study of T cell repertoires in aging, cancer and after chemotherapy. From the multiplex PCR reads, TCRdb called clonotypes with MiXCR, one entry per CDR3 protein. The sample lists under 5,000 distinct CDR3 sequences, around 40% occurring once. Sequencing used blood. These receptors were obtained from a human donor with a blood cancer. CDR3s include the opening cysteine and the closing phenylalanine or tryptophan. The D gene is left open where the match is weak. Only part of the rows carry a size: once, few, many, or a class if the clone is expanded.

clone size,CDR3 length,D gene,J gene,V gene,CDR3 DNA,CDR3 protein
NA,15,NA,TRBJ2-1,TRBV7-6,TGTGCCAGCAGCTTAGACAGGACCTCCTACAATGAGCAGTTCTTC,CASSLDRTSYNEQFF
medium-sized,17,TRBD2,TRBJ2-3,TRBV27,TGTGCCAGCAGTTTATCCATCGCGGGAGTGGGTACAGATACGCAGTATTTT,CASSLSIAGVGTDTQYF
NA,12,NA,TRBJ2-1,TRBV6-2/TRBV6-3,TGTGCCAGCAATAAGGTTGGGCATGAGAAGTTCTTC,CASNKVGHEKFF
NA,14,TRBD1,TRBJ1-4,TRBV6-5,TGTGCCAGCGCGCTCCGGGACAGGGCTGAAAAACTGTTTTTT,CASALRDRAEKLFF
medium-sized,13,TRBD2,TRBJ2-5,TRBV6-5,TGTGCCAGCAGTTACGAGGCAGGGAGGGCCCAGTACTTC,CASSYEAGRAQYF
few,14,NA,TRBJ1-4,TRBV6-5,TGTGCCAGCAGCAGGGACACCGCTAATGAAAAACTGTTTTTT,CASSRDTANEKLFF
NA,14,NA,TRBJ1-2,TRBV7-9,TGTGCCAGCAGCCGAGGGGCAGGGGACTATGGCTACACCTTC,CASSRGAGDYGYTF
NA,16,TRBD2,TRBJ2-3,TRBV18,TGTGCCAGCTCACCTAATACGGGAGGGCCCTCAGATACGCAGTATTTT,CASSPNTGGPSDTQYF
few,15,NA,TRBJ2-7,TRBV5-5,TGTGCCAGCAGCTTGCTGGCGGGAATCTATTACGAGCAGTACTTC,CASSLLAGIYYEQYF
NA,14,TRBD2,TRBJ2-3,TRBV6-5,TGTGCCAGCATTTCTAGCGGGAGCACAGATACGCAGTATTTT,CASISSGSTDTQYF
NA,15,NA,TRBJ1-5,TRBV19,TGTGCCGGTAGTATAAACCCCCCCGGCAATCAGCCCCAGCATTTT,CAGSINPPGNQPQHF
few,13,NA,TRBJ1-5,TRBV18,TGTGCCAGCTCACTGGGGCTAAATCAGCCCCAGCATTTT,CASSLGLNQPQHF
medium-sized,14,TRBD2,TRBJ2-1,TRBV29-1,TGCAGCGTTGAGGGAGCGGGAGGGCCCTATGAGCAGTTCTTC,CSVEGAGGPYEQFF
NA,15,TRBD1,TRBJ1-2,TRBV7-9,TGTGCCAGCAGCTTAGCCGAGGTGACAGGGGGCGGCTACACCTTC,CASSLAEVTGGGYTF
NA,16,TRBD1,TRBJ2-2,TRBV18,TGTGCCAGCTCACCAGCGAGGGGGCGCGCCACCGGGGAGCTGTTTTTT,CASSPARGRATGELFF
once,14,TRBD2,TRBJ2-7,TRBV27,TGTGCCAGCAGTTGGCAGCGGGGCCCCTACGAGCAGTACTTC,CASSWQRGPYEQYF
few,12,NA,TRBJ2-4,TRBV30,TGTGCCTGGAGCGCCGATAGAGTGGTTCAGTACTTC,CAWSADRVVQYF
NA,15,NA,TRBJ2-2,TRBV5-1,TGCGCCAGCAGCTTGGGGGACTCGAACACCGGGGAGCTGTTTTTT,CASSLGDSNTGELFF
few,16,NA,TRBJ2-1,TRBV5-4,TGTGCCAGCAGCTCCGGCGGGGATTTGGTCTACAATGAGCAGTTCTTC,CASSSGGDLVYNEQFF
few,14,NA,TRBJ2-5,TRBV7-7,TGTGCTAGCAGCCCCTCCGGACGGAAAGAGACCCAGTACTTC,CASSPSGRKETQYF
few,14,NA,TRBJ1-3,TRBV30,TGTGCCTGGAGTTCGGGAAACTCTGGAAACACCATATATTTT,CAWSSGNSGNTIYF
NA,16,TRBD2,TRBJ2-7,TRBV5-1,TGTGCCAGCAGCTGGGAAGCGGGAGTCCTATTATACGAGCAGTACTTC,CASSWEAGVLLYEQYF
NA,16,TRBD2,TRBJ2-1,TRBV27,TGTGCCAGCAGTTTAGGGAGGGGTCTATATTACAATGAGCAGTTCTTC,CASSLGRGLYYNEQFF
NA,14,TRBD2,TRBJ2-5,TRBV6-2/TRBV6-3,TGTGCCAGCAGGTTAGCGGGAGAGGTAGAGACCCAGTACTTC,CASRLAGEVETQYF
NA,16,TRBD2,TRBJ2-1,TRBV19,TGTGCCAGTAGTCGGACTAGCGGGGGTTCCTACAATGAGCAGTTCTTC,CASSRTSGGSYNEQFF
NA,13,NA,TRBJ1-2,TRBV11-1,TGTGCCAGCAGCTTAGACAGGGTGGACGGCTACACCTTC,CASSLDRVDGYTF
NA,16,NA,TRBJ2-2,TRBV7-9,TGTGCCAGCAGGCCAGGCGAGAGCGGGAACACCGGGGAGCTGTTTTTT,CASRPGESGNTGELFF
NA,15,TRBD2,TRBJ2-3,TRBV6-4,TGTGCCAGCAGTGACTCTGCGGGAGCTGCAGATACGCAGTATTTT,CASSDSAGAADTQYF
NA,13,TRBD1,TRBJ2-1,TRBV7-9,TGTGCCAGCAGCTCCGACAGGGCATATGAGCAGTTCTTC,CASSSDRAYEQFF
few,14,NA,TRBJ2-1,TRBV5-1,TGCGCCAGCAGGGGGACTGGCCATGTGGATGAGCAGTTCTTC,CASRGTGHVDEQFF
NA,15,NA,TRBJ2-6,TRBV11-1,TGTGCCAGCAGCTTATCGGGATCTGGGGCCAACGTCCTGACTTTC,CASSLSGSGANVLTF
NA,21,NA,TRBJ2-2,TRBV5-5,NA,CASSSTGGWQYFGPGTGELFF
NA,15,TRBD1,TRBJ1-5,TRBV19,TGTGCCAGTAGGGGCCCAGGGGGTTTTAATCAGCCCCAGCATTTT,CASRGPGGFNQPQHF
NA,14,NA,TRBJ2-2,TRBV13,TGTGCCAGCAGCTTAGGGCGAGGTTCCGGGGAGCTGTTTTTT,CASSLGRGSGELFF
few,16,TRBD2,TRBJ2-5,TRBV5-1,TGCGCCAGCAGCTTCCCTAGCGGGAGGGTTCAAGAGACCCAGTACTTC,CASSFPSGRVQETQYF
NA,14,NA,TRBJ1-6,TRBV28,TGTGCCAGCAGTTTCGAGGGAGATAATTCACCCCTCCACTTT,CASSFEGDNSPLHF
NA,13,NA,TRBJ2-7,TRBV11-1,TGTGCCAGCGGACCCACGGGGATCCACGAGCAGTACTTC,CASGPTGIHEQYF